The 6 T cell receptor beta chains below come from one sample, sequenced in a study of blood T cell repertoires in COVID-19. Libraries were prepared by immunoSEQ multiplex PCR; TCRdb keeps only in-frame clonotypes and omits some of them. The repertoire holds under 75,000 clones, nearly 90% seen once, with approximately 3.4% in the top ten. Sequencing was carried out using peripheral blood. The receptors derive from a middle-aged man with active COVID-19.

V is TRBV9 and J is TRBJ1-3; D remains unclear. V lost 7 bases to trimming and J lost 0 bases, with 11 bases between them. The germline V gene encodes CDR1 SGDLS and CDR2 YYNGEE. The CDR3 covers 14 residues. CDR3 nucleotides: TGTGCCAGCGAAGCGGCGCACTCTGGAAACACCATATATTTT. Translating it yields CASEAAHSGNTIYF.

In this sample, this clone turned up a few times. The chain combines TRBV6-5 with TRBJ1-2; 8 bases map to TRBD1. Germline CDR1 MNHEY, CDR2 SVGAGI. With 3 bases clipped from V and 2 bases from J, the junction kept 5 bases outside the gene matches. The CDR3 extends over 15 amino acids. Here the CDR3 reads CASSYVQGGNYGYTF. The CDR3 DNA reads TGTGCCAGCAGTTATGTACAGGGGGGCAACTATGGCTACACCTTC.

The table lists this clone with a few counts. CDR3 protein: CASSVQGTTEEQYF. CDR3 in DNA: TGTGCCAGCAGTGTACAGGGCACGACGGAAGAGCAGTACTTC. The V call is TRBV2, the J call TRBJ2-7, with D tentatively TRBD1 (6 bases). Germline loops: CDR1 SNHLY, CDR2 FYNNEI. V was trimmed by 4 bases and J by 7 bases, leaving 17 bases between them. The CDR3 extends over 14 amino acids.

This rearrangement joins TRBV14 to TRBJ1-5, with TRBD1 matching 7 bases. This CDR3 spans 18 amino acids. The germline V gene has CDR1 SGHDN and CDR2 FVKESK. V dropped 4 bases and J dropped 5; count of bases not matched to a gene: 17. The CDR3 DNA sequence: TGTGCCAGCAGCCCCCAGGGGGGAGTAAGACCTTGTTATCAGCCCCAGCATTTT. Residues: CASSPQGGVRPCYQPQHF.

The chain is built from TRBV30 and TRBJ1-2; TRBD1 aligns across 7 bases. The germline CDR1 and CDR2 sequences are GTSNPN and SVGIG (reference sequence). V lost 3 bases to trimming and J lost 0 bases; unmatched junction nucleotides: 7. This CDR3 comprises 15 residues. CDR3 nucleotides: TGTGCCTGGAGCCCTGACAGGGTTTCTAACTATGGCTACACCTTC. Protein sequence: CAWSPDRVSNYGYTF.

CDR3 DNA sequence: TGTGCCACCAGCAGACAGGGCCCCCAGCATTTT. It specifies CATSRQGPQHF. The J gene is TRBJ1-5, the V gene TRBV15; TRBD1 might be the D (5 bases). CDR3 length: 11 residues. V was cut by 2 bases and J by 10 bases, with 6 bases left in between. Germline V CDR1 and CDR2: LNHNV, YYDKDF (reference sequence).